In its sample, the clone carrying this T cell receptor beta chain was seen many times. This sample is drawn from a study of T cells after yellow fever vaccination. The germline CDR1 and CDR2 sequences are MNHEY and SVGEGT. V gave up 6 bases and J gave up 4 bases; unmatched junction bases: 9. The CDR3 is 15 amino acids. MiXCR was run by TCRdb on the 5' RACE reads, yielding one entry per CDR3 protein. The data show approximately 110,000 distinct CDR3 sequences, roughly 8.9% seen once. This clonotype originated in a man in his thirties or forties who received the YFV17D yellow fever vaccine. The gene calls are TRBV6-2 or TRBV6-3 and TRBJ1-2; TRBD1 matches 9 bases. The sequences come from CD8+ T cells sorted from PBMCs, collected 45 days after the yellow fever booster vaccination. As DNA, the CDR3 is TGTGCCAGCAGGATCCGGACAGGGGAAGGCTATGGCTACACCTTC. Translating gives CASRIRTGEGYGYTF.